Listed here are 17 T cell receptor beta chains from one sample, sequenced in a study of T cells in Graves' hyperthyroidism and ophthalmopathy. TCR beta CDR3 region amplification was performed from RNA transcripts. Carried out on the TCR CDR3, a first-round RT-PCR used the HTBI primer set. A single record per CDR3 protein comes from TCRdb applying MiXCR to the multiplex PCR reads. The sample yields some 180,000 distinct CDR3 sequences, around 17% seen once. Sequencing was carried out using blood. The origin of the receptors is a woman in her fifties or sixties with Graves' hyperthyroidism.

This chain connects TRBV27 to TRBJ2-7; 10 nucleotides align to TRBD2. CDR3 size: 13 residues. The germline V gene has CDR1 MNHEY and CDR2 SMNVEV (reference sequence). The V gene end was trimmed by 7 bases and the J gene end by 3 bases; junction bases not matched to a gene: 3. The CDR3 here is CASTWTSGYEQYF. CDR3 DNA sequence: TGTGCCAGCACTTGGACTAGCGGCTACGAGCAGTACTTC.

This rearrangement joins TRBV20-1 to TRBJ1-1; TRBD1 matches at 7 bases. With 6 bases clipped from V and 3 bases from J, the junction kept 7 bases outside the gene matches. Germline V gene lookup returns CDR1 DFQATT and CDR2 SNEGSKA (reference sequence). This CDR3 has 13 residues. The CDR3 nucleotides are TGCAGTGCCCCAAATACAGGGGACACTGAAGCTTTCTTT. This gives the protein CSAPNTGDTEAFF.

This clonotype was recorded at least ten times. This chain uses TRBV20-1 with TRBJ2-7, with D unclear. The CDR3 totals 14 residues. V lost 6 bases and J lost 2, with 17 bases in between. The germline CDR1 and CDR2 sequences are DFQATT and SNEGSKA (reference sequence). The CDR3 DNA sequence: TGCAGTGCCTGGATCCTAGATGCCACCTACGAGCAGTACTTC. Protein sequence: CSAWILDATYEQYF.

This clonotype has a count of ten or more. The chain has TRBV11-3 and TRBJ2-4; D remains unclear. This CDR3 has 15 amino acids. Germline loops: CDR1 SGHNT, CDR2 YENEEA. V was clipped by 5 bases and J by 0 bases, with 11 bases between them. The CDR3 DNA follows: TGTGCCAGCAGCCATCGCGGATTAGCCAAAAACATTCAGTACTTC. It specifies CASSHRGLAKNIQYF. The complete variable domain, with remaining parts taken from reference TRBV11-3 and TRBJ2-4, reads EAGVVQSPRYKIIEKKQPVAFWCNPISGHNTLYWYLQNLGQGPELLIRYENEEAVDDSQLPKDRFSAERLKGVDSTLKIQPAELGDSAVYLCASSHRGLAKNIQYFGAGTRLSVL.

At least ten counts were recorded for this clonotype. The chain has TRBV19 and TRBJ2-6; 7 nucleotides line up with TRBD2. CDR3 size: 16 residues. The V and J ends lost 6 bases and 3 bases, in that order; junction bases with no gene match: 8. Germline CDR1 is LNHDA and CDR2 is SQIVND (reference sequence). Written as DNA, the CDR3 is TGTGCCAGTAGCGCCCCGGGGGGAGGTGGGGCCAACGTCCTGACTTTC. This gives the protein CASSAPGGGGANVLTF.

The CDR3 bases are TGTGCCAGCAGCTTAATGGCGAGCTCTGGAAACACCATATATTTT. Amino acids: CASSLMASSGNTIYF. The chain joins TRBV7-9 to TRBJ1-3; D is unresolved. With 2 bases removed from V and 0 bases from J, the gap between germline ends came to 8 bases. From germline, CDR1 is SEHNR and CDR2 FQNEAQ (reference sequence). CDR3 length equals 15 residues.

This clonotype was observed at least ten times. V and J are TRBV24-1 and TRBJ1-5; no clear D. Germline V gene sequence: CDR1 KGHDR, CDR2 SFDVKD. The CDR3 length is 16 residues. The V gene lost 4 bases and the J gene lost 2 bases, with 14 bases spanning the gap. CDR3 in DNA: TGTGCCACCAGTGAATCTGCACGGGCGGGCAATCAGCCCCAGCATTTT. It is translated as CATSESARAGNQPQHF.

This clonotype was detected ten times or more. The chain joins TRBV11-1 to TRBJ2-1, with TRBD1 matching 7 bases. This CDR3 has 15 residues. The trim removed 4 bases at V and 3 bases at J, leaving 6 bases unmatched. Germline V gene data show CDR1 as SGHAT and CDR2 as FQDESV (reference sequence). The CDR3 here is CASSSSGTVYNEQFF. The CDR3 bases are TGTGCCAGCAGCTCTTCCGGGACAGTCTACAATGAGCAGTTCTTC.

The rearrangement links TRBV12-3 or TRBV12-4 to TRBJ2-2; maybe TRBD2 (6 bases). Trimming left V 2 bases short and J 4 bases short, with 17 bases between. This CDR3 region has 17 residues. CDR3 bases: TGTGCCAGCAGTTTATGGGGACTGGCTAGCTCCACCGGGGAGCTGTTTTTT. Translated, it gives CASSLWGLASSTGELFF.

This clonotype was seen many times. The V gene is TRBV5-1, the J gene TRBJ1-1, with D perhaps TRBD1 (5 bases). The CDR3 is 16 amino acids. V was pared by 0 bases and J by 1 base, with 13 bases between. Germline V gene sequence: CDR1 SGHRS, CDR2 YFSETQ. The CDR3 DNA sequence: TGCGCCAGCAGCTTGGAGGCGGGACTCACGAACACTGAAGCTTTCTTT. Its protein is CASSLEAGLTNTEAFF.

The chain has TRBV19 and TRBJ2-7; D unclear. Germline V gene lookup returns CDR1 LNHDA and CDR2 SQIVND (reference sequence). This CDR3 region has 14 residues. V was pared by 3 bases and J by 4 bases, with 13 bases between. The CDR3 DNA reads as TGTGCCAGTAGTATGGGCGCAAATGCTTACGAGCAGTACTTC. Its translation is CASSMGANAYEQYF.

This clonotype was picked up many times. V usage is TRBV28 and J usage is TRBJ2-5, with D possibly TRBD1 on 6 matching bases. The CDR3 runs 15 residues. With 3 bases removed from V and 5 bases from J, the gap between germline ends came to 16 bases. The germline V gene encodes CDR1 MDHEN and CDR2 SYDVKM. CDR3 loop: CASSFQTGPGETQYF. The CDR3 DNA reads as TGTGCCAGCAGTTTCCAAACAGGGCCGGGGGAGACCCAGTACTTC.

This sequence joins TRBV7-9 and TRBJ2-1; the match to TRBD1 covers 11 bases. V was clipped by 5 bases and J by 8 bases; unmatched bases: 8. CDR1 and CDR2 from the germline V gene are SEHNR and FQNEAQ (reference sequence). The CDR3 totals 15 residues. CDR3 DNA: TGTGCCAGCAGCGAGACCGGGACAGGGGGGGATGAGCAGTTCTTC. Amino acid sequence: CASSETGTGGDEQFF.

In its sample, this clonotype was seen once. The genes are TRBV3-1 and TRBJ2-6; 7 bases align to TRBD2. V dropped 2 bases and J dropped 0; count of bases not matched to a gene: 7. CDR3 length equals 18 residues. Germline CDR1 reads LGHDT; CDR2 reads YNNKEL (reference sequence). The CDR3 coding sequence is TGTGCCAGCAGCCAAAGGTCTAGCGGCTCCTCTGGGGCCAACGTCCTGACTTTC. This translates into CASSQRSSGSSGANVLTF.

This clonotype showed up many times. V usage is TRBV24-1 and J usage is TRBJ2-1, with D uncertain. The CDR3 length is 14 residues. The germline V gene has CDR1 KGHDR and CDR2 SFDVKD. V shed 0 bases and J shed 10 bases, with 12 bases lying between them. The CDR3 loop reads CATSDLLRVGEQFF. CDR3 nucleotide sequence: TGTGCCACCAGTGATTTGCTTCGAGTAGGAGAGCAGTTCTTC.

This clonotype was seen many times. This chain links TRBV3-1 with TRBJ2-7; 7 bases align to TRBD1. V lost 4 bases to trimming and J lost 4 bases; unmatched junction nucleotides: 1. Germline-derived CDR1 and CDR2 are LGHDT and YNNKEL (reference sequence). The CDR3 length is 12 residues. The CDR3 DNA sequence: TGTGCCAGCAGCCCACAGGGGTACGAGCAGTACTTC. Protein sequence: CASSPQGYEQYF.

Ten or more counts support this clonotype. V is TRBV12-3 or TRBV12-4 and J is TRBJ1-4, with TRBD1 identical over 9 bases. The CDR3 extends over 16 amino acids. V shed 3 bases, J shed 7 bases, and the junction held 9 bases outside the gene matches. The CDR3 DNA follows: TGTGCCAGCAGTTTTGGGTTGGGACAGGGAGGTGAAAAACTGTTTTTT. This gives the protein CASSFGLGQGGEKLFF.